Described below is a single TCR beta chain sequence and its context. Antigen: not known. Sequencing used immunoSEQ multiplex PCR; TCRdb keeps in-frame clones, though not all of them. This sample has about 93,000 clones, with over 80% found just once. This entry comes from a study of T cell responses to AZD1222 COVID-19 vaccine. Across the whole study: The study pooled second doses at about 4 or about 12 weeks.

CDR1 SGHNT and CDR2 YYREEE come from the germline V gene (reference sequence). The J segment lost 1 base and the V segment lost 3 bases, leaving 3 bases of the junction unmatched. This CDR3 contains 14 residues. Broader study findings: Clonal diversity was possibly underestimated, and the donors were mostly white British, with more females. Among AZD1222 vaccinees, only five or six were seropositive at baseline. There were vaccine-associated CD4 TCRs across spike, dominant at 160-218 and 743-854.

Here the sequenced sample was peripheral blood, taken on day 0 of AZD1222 vaccination. The V gene is TRBV5-4, the J gene TRBJ1-2, with 7 bases that match TRBD1. The TCR was taken from an adult in good health. The CDR3 sequence: CASSSQGGNYGYTF. The CDR3 DNA reads TGTGCCAGCAGCTCTCAGGGGGGTAACTATGGCTACACCTTC.